The rows below give T cell receptor beta chains drawn from one sample of a study of shared clonotypes between healthy human individuals. Clones were read by immunoSEQ multiplex PCR, and TCRdb kept only the in-frame ones, dropping some. The profile covers approximately 2,000,000 clones, with 80% to 95% appearing a single time and roughly 1.7% taken by the ten largest. What was sequenced was naive CD8+ T cells from PBMCs. The source of these receptors is a man aged 18 to 35 in good health. Some clones in this sample may be carry-over from other donors' samples. Each CDR3 is given with its conserved first and last residue. A D gene is named only where the DNA matches it firmly. Rows may omit the clone size; those that give it use once, few, many or a size class.

v_call	d_call	j_call	clone_size	cdr3_length	cdr3_nt	cdr3_aa
TRBV7-3	.	TRBJ1-1	.	15	TGTGCCAGCAGCCCCGACCCCAACCGAGGGGCTGAAGCTTTCTTT	CASSPDPNRGAEAFF
TRBV30	.	TRBJ2-7	.	13	TGTGCCTGGAGTGTGGGACATCCATACGAGCAGTACTTC	CAWSVGHPYEQYF
TRBV19	.	TRBJ1-2	.	13	TGTGCCAGTAGTGGTCGGCCAGACTATGGCTACACCTTC	CASSGRPDYGYTF
TRBV7-8	TRBD1	TRBJ2-7	.	15	TGTGCCAGCAGCTTACTAGGGGGCATCTCCTACGAGCAGTACTTC	CASSLLGGISYEQYF
TRBV7-8	TRBD1	TRBJ1-4	.	15	TGTGCCAGCAGCTTAGAGGGGGCCGGACGGGAAAAACTGTTTTTT	CASSLEGAGREKLFF
TRBV28	.	TRBJ1-2	.	13	TGTGCCAGCAGCCCCACACGAAACTATGGCTACACCTTC	CASSPTRNYGYTF
TRBV27	.	TRBJ1-1	.	14	TGTGCCAGCAGTTTATTAGTTGGAGACACTGAAGCTTTCTTT	CASSLLVGDTEAFF
TRBV7-6	.	TRBJ2-7	.	15	TGTGCCAGCAGCCAAATCGACAGTATCACCTACGAGCAGTACTTC	CASSQIDSITYEQYF
TRBV9	.	TRBJ2-7	.	13	TGTGCCAGCAGCCAGACTGCCTCCTACGAGCAGTACTTC	CASSQTASYEQYF
TRBV7-9	TRBD2	TRBJ2-3	.	15	TGTGCCAGCAGCTGGACTAGGGTTCGCACAGATACGCAGTATTTT	CASSWTRVRTDTQYF
TRBV27	TRBD2	TRBJ2-3	.	14	TGTGCCAGCAGTTTAGGGGTAGCGGGAGACGCGCAGTATTTT	CASSLGVAGDAQYF
TRBV7-9	TRBD1	TRBJ2-1	.	14	TGTGCCAGCAGCTTTCCAGGGGGCTCGAATGAGCAGTTCTTC	CASSFPGGSNEQFF
TRBV15	.	TRBJ1-5	.	18	TGTGCCACCAGCAGAGAGGTTTCCCGGCCACCCCACAATCAGCCCCAGCATTTT	CATSREVSRPPHNQPQHF
TRBV6-5	.	TRBJ2-1	once	14	TGTGCCAGCAGTTATGGTTTCACCTACAATGAGCAGTTCTTC	CASSYGFTYNEQFF
TRBV19	TRBD1	TRBJ1-2	once	15	TGTGCCAGTAGTATAGAAGGACAGGGACTTTATGGCTACACCTTC	CASSIEGQGLYGYTF
TRBV9	TRBD2	TRBJ2-1	.	16	TGTGCCAGCAGCGATCGGACTAGCGGGAGTAAAAATGAGCAGTTCTTC	CASSDRTSGSKNEQFF
TRBV7-8	TRBD2	TRBJ2-1	.	16	TGTGCCAGCAGCTGGAGACTAGCGGGAGTGGAGGGGGAGCAGTTCTTC	CASSWRLAGVEGEQFF
TRBV30	.	TRBJ2-1	.	15	TGTGCCTGGATGGGGTATGGGGGCCCCGTTGGTGAGCAGTTCTTC	CAWMGYGGPVGEQFF
TRBV6-1	TRBD2	TRBJ2-7	once	18	TGTGCCAGCAGTGAACGTGGGACTAGCGGCCTGCTCTCGAACGAGCAGTACTTC	CASSERGTSGLLSNEQYF
TRBV28	TRBD2	TRBJ2-6	.	21	TGTGCCAGCAGTTTATTCTTGGGTAAAGCGGGGCGGGACTCTGGGGCCAACGTCCTGACTTTC	CASSLFLGKAGRDSGANVLTF
TRBV28	.	TRBJ2-7	.	13	TGTGCCAGCACCCACGGGACATACTACGAGCAGTACTTC	CASTHGTYYEQYF
TRBV29-1	.	TRBJ1-1	few	14	TGCAGCGTTGAGGTAGAAACGTTGAACACTGAAGCTTTCTTT	CSVEVETLNTEAFF
TRBV5-1	TRBD1	TRBJ2-4	.	15	TGCGCCAGCAGCTTGGACCGCAGGGGGCAAAACATTCAGTACTTC	CASSLDRRGQNIQYF
TRBV7-9	.	TRBJ2-7	.	12	TGTGCCAGCAGCTTAGCGGGGGAGAGGCAGTACTTC	CASSLAGERQYF
TRBV9	TRBD1	TRBJ2-6	.	15	TGTGCCAGCAGCACGACAGGGTATGGGGCCAACGTCCTGACTTTC	CASSTTGYGANVLTF
TRBV6-1	.	TRBJ1-2	.	16	TGTGCCAGCAGTGAATGGGGTTACAGGCCTAACTATGGCTACACCTTC	CASSEWGYRPNYGYTF
TRBV7-9	TRBD1	TRBJ1-2	.	13	TGTGCCAGCAGCTCCGGGACAGGAAAGGGCTACACCTTC	CASSSGTGKGYTF
TRBV7-8	.	TRBJ2-5	once	16	TGTGCCAGCAGCTTAAGGTCAGCACAGTACCAAGAGACCCAGTACTTC	CASSLRSAQYQETQYF
TRBV5-4	TRBD2	TRBJ2-7	.	15	TGTGCCAGCAGCTTGTCTCTGGGGGGGATCGACGAGCAGTACTTC	CASSLSLGGIDEQYF
TRBV5-6	.	TRBJ1-5	.	15	TGTGCCAGCAGCTCTCTCAGGGATAGCAATCAGCCCCAGCATTTT	CASSSLRDSNQPQHF
TRBV5-8	TRBD1	TRBJ2-7	.	12	TGTGCCATCCGACAGGGGGCCTACGAGCAGTACTTC	CAIRQGAYEQYF
TRBV7-6	TRBD2	TRBJ2-3	.	17	TGTGCCAGCAGCTTAGTGGGCTGGTCTAGCGGACCAGATACGCAGTATTTT	CASSLVGWSSGPDTQYF
TRBV9	TRBD2	TRBJ2-3	once	15	TGTGCCAGCAGCGCGACTAGCGGGATTACAGATACGCAGTATTTT	CASSATSGITDTQYF
TRBV27	TRBD2	TRBJ2-1	.	15	TGTGCCAGCAGTCCGCTAGCGGGAGGGAGGAATGAGCAGTTCTTC	CASSPLAGGRNEQFF
TRBV11-2	TRBD2	TRBJ2-2	.	17	TGTGCCAGCAGCAATCGACTAGCGGGACGGGATTCCGGGGAGCTGTTTTTT	CASSNRLAGRDSGELFF
TRBV9	.	TRBJ2-3	once	14	TGTGCCAGCAGCGTTACTGGATTCACAGATACGCAGTATTTT	CASSVTGFTDTQYF
TRBV19	.	TRBJ1-4	once	16	TGTGCCAGTAGAGTGGGTTGGAGGGCAACTAATGAAAAACTGTTTTTT	CASRVGWRATNEKLFF
TRBV4-1	.	TRBJ2-2	.	17	TGCGCCAGCAGCCTTCGGTATGGGGGAGCGAACACCGGGGAGCTGTTTTTT	CASSLRYGGANTGELFF
TRBV15	.	TRBJ2-3	.	13	TGTGCCACCAGCATCACCTCTGGAGATACGCAGTATTTT	CATSITSGDTQYF
TRBV7-7	TRBD2	TRBJ2-7	.	15	TGTGCCAGCAGCTTATCGCCTAGCGGGAGCACCGAGCAGTACTTC	CASSLSPSGSTEQYF
TRBV19	.	TRBJ1-1	.	13	TGTGCCAGTAGTATAGAGGGGTCCACTGAAGCTTTCTTT	CASSIEGSTEAFF